The rows below give T cell receptor beta chains drawn from one sample of a study of OX40 agonist ivuxolimab in advanced cancers. TCRdb keeps only in-frame clones here, not all; method: immunoSEQ multiplex PCR. The table has 55,000 to 85,000 clones, approximately 90% seen once. The sequences come from CD4+ or CD8+ T cells sorted from blood, collected in a trial of the OX40 agonist ivuxolimab. The receptors shown here come from an adult with an advanced solid tumor such as melanoma, head and neck, liver or kidney cancer. CDR3s include the opening cysteine and the closing phenylalanine or tryptophan. A D gene is named only where the DNA matches it firmly. Some rows have no size entry. The others give once, few or many, or a class for an expanded clone.

d_call,j_call,clone_size,v_call,cdr3_aa,cdr3_nt
TRBD2,TRBJ2-1,-,TRBV7-8,CASSYGLAGGTSYNEQFF,TGTGCCAGCAGCTATGGACTAGCGGGGGGCACTTCCTACAATGAGCAGTTCTTC
TRBD1,TRBJ2-2,-,TRBV7-7,CASSFGTGNTGELFF,TGTGCTAGCAGCTTCGGGACAGGGAACACCGGGGAGCTGTTTTTT
-,TRBJ2-1,once,TRBV9,CASSVGGAGNEQFF,TGTGCCAGCAGCGTAGGGGGGGCTGGTAATGAGCAGTTCTTC
TRBD2,TRBJ2-2,once,TRBV6-5,CASSLVAGGFGELFF,TGTGCCAGCAGTTTGGTAGCGGGAGGTTTTGGGGAGCTGTTTTTT
-,TRBJ2-7,-,TRBV12-2,CASRLGPYEQYF,TGTGCAAGTCGCTTGGGGCCCTACGAGCAGTACTTC
TRBD2,TRBJ2-1,-,TRBV9,CASSVFLAGGPDEQFF,TGTGCCAGCAGCGTCTTCCTCGCGGGGGGGCCCGATGAGCAGTTCTTC
TRBD2,TRBJ2-2,-,TRBV7-9,CASSSPGGRTGELFF,TGTGCCAGCAGCTCCCCGGGGGGGCGGACCGGGGAGCTGTTTTTT
-,TRBJ2-1,-,TRBV27,CASSPTLYNEQFF,TGTGCCAGCAGCCCGACCTTATACAATGAGCAGTTCTTC
-,TRBJ2-6,-,TRBV4-3,CAGSQEGSSGANVLTF,TGCGCCGGCAGCCAAGAGGGCAGCTCTGGGGCCAACGTCCTGACTTTC
-,TRBJ2-7,-,TRBV15,CATSRLEERSYEQYF,TGTGCCACCAGCAGGCTGGAGGAAAGGTCCTACGAGCAGTACTTC
TRBD1,TRBJ2-2,-,TRBV5-4,CASSPWTGNTGELFF,TGTGCCAGCAGCCCGTGGACAGGGAACACCGGGGAGCTGTTTTTT
-,TRBJ2-5,-,TRBV13,CASSGRGRKETQYF,TGTGCCAGCAGCGGGAGGGGGCGCAAGGAGACCCAGTACTTC
-,TRBJ2-7,-,TRBV30,CACRLQGGPYEQYF,TGTGCCTGCCGCCTACAGGGAGGTCCCTACGAGCAGTACTTC
-,TRBJ2-2,-,TRBV7-9,CASSPGGGANTGELFF,TGTGCCAGCAGCCCAGGCGGGGGCGCGAACACCGGGGAGCTGTTTTTT
TRBD1,TRBJ2-7,-,TRBV6-5,CASSSGGPTYEQYF,TGTGCCAGCAGCTCAGGGGGACCCACCTACGAGCAGTACTTC
-,TRBJ2-7,-,TRBV5-8,CASSFTGFNEQYF,TGTGCCAGCAGCTTTACAGGGTTTAACGAGCAGTACTTC
-,TRBJ2-7,-,TRBV5-4,CASRDAYEQYF,TGTGCCAGCAGGGATGCCTACGAGCAGTACTTC
-,TRBJ2-7,-,TRBV5-1,CASSDRDTGTYEQYF,TGCGCCAGCAGCGACCGGGACACGGGGACCTACGAGCAGTACTTC
-,TRBJ1-4,-,TRBV9,CASSVGGQFWTNEKLFF,TGTGCCAGCAGCGTAGGGGGTCAGTTCTGGACTAATGAAAAACTGTTTTTT
-,TRBJ2-5,-,TRBV7-7,CASSPGLGRETQYF,TGTGCTAGCAGTCCAGGACTGGGCCGAGAGACCCAGTACTTC
-,TRBJ1-1,few,TRBV5-1,CASSLVNWNTEAFF,TGCGCCAGCAGCTTGGTCAATTGGAACACTGAAGCTTTCTTT
-,TRBJ1-1,-,TRBV4-3,CASSQGTGLNTEAFF,TGCGCCAGCAGCCAAGGGACGGGTCTGAACACTGAAGCTTTCTTT
TRBD2,TRBJ2-2,-,TRBV2,CASSVGLAGPGGELFF,TGTGCCAGCAGTGTGGGACTAGCGGGCCCAGGGGGGGAGCTGTTTTTT
-,TRBJ2-2,-,TRBV14,CASSDMTGELFF,TGTGCCAGCAGCGATATGACCGGGGAGCTGTTTTTT
TRBD2,TRBJ2-5,-,TRBV2,CASSEGRGGQETQYF,TGTGCCAGCAGTGAAGGACGGGGGGGCCAAGAGACCCAGTACTTC
TRBD1,TRBJ1-1,-,TRBV28,CASSSPYRQGASNTEAFF,TGTGCCAGCAGTTCCCCCTACAGACAGGGGGCCTCGAACACTGAAGCTTTCTTT
TRBD1,TRBJ1-3,-,TRBV6-6,CASSYEGALYGNTIYF,TGTGCCAGCAGTTACGAGGGGGCGCTTTATGGAAACACCATATATTTT
-,TRBJ1-5,-,TRBV27,CASSLSIGDSNQPQHF,TGTGCCAGCAGTTTATCGATCGGAGACAGCAATCAGCCCCAGCATTTT
-,TRBJ2-2,-,TRBV7-2,CASSFPPGAGELFF,TGTGCCAGCAGTTTCCCACCGGGAGCCGGGGAGCTGTTTTTT
-,TRBJ2-7,-,TRBV27,CASSLGLPSSYEQYF,TGTGCCAGCTCCCTTGGATTACCAAGCTCCTACGAGCAGTACTTC
TRBD2,TRBJ2-3,-,TRBV9,CASSVEGSGVTDTQYF,TGTGCCAGCAGCGTAGAGGGTAGCGGGGTCACAGATACGCAGTATTTT
-,TRBJ1-2,-,TRBV11-3,CASSSSGRTF,TGTGCCAGCAGCTCCTCCGGGCGGACCTTC
TRBD2,TRBJ2-7,-,TRBV27,CASSSGGEYEQYF,TGTGCCAGCTCTAGCGGGGGGGAATACGAGCAGTACTTC